A selection of T cell receptor beta chains follows, all from one sample in a study of T cell responses to AZD1222 COVID-19 vaccine. Sequencing used immunoSEQ multiplex PCR; TCRdb keeps in-frame clones, though not all of them. The repertoire holds about 140,000 clones, roughly 90% seen once, with under 3.5% in the top ten. The material sequenced was peripheral blood, taken on day 0 of AZD1222 vaccination. All receptors derive from an adult in good health. CDR3s leave out the opening cysteine and the closing phenylalanine or tryptophan. Fields, in order: CDR3 length, D gene, V gene, J gene, CDR3 protein. The D gene is left open where the match is weak.

>14|TRBD2|TRBV7-2|TRBJ2-4
ASSLASSGRQNIQY
>12|NA|TRBV9|TRBJ1-1
ASSVDWGNTEAF
>14|NA|TRBV4-3|TRBJ2-6
ASSQDRASGANVLT
>11|NA|TRBV4-3|TRBJ2-7
ASSQDRQFEQY
>13|NA|TRBV6-5|TRBJ1-6
ASSYGGSWNSPLH
>11|TRBD2|TRBV7-9|TRBJ2-5
ASSPGRGETQY
>10|NA|TRBV6-6|TRBJ2-7
ASSYGGDSEY
>13|NA|TRBV6-5|TRBJ2-7
ASSPLMTESYEQY
>14|NA|TRBV28|TRBJ2-2
ASIGAGSENTGELF
>16|TRBD2|TRBV4-1|TRBJ2-7
ASSQGPSGTSGSYEQY
>11|NA|TRBV2|TRBJ1-1
ASSDPGGRKAF
>14|NA|TRBV4-1|TRBJ2-1
ASNRYPGGLYNEQF
>12|NA|TRBV7-9|TRBJ2-4
ASSPDLAKNIQY
>12|NA|TRBV7-8|TRBJ2-7
ASSGARVPNEQY
>11|NA|TRBV11-3|TRBJ1-1
ASSLEQTTEAF
>11|NA|TRBV7-9|TRBJ1-2
ASSRDTNYGYT
>12|NA|TRBV5-1|TRBJ2-5
ASSLVTAQETQY
>10|NA|TRBV5-1|TRBJ2-7
ASSRDKGEQY
>11|NA|TRBV28|TRBJ1-4
ATLGGAGEKLF
>12|TRBD1|TRBV6-4|TRBJ2-3
ASSGGGEADTQY